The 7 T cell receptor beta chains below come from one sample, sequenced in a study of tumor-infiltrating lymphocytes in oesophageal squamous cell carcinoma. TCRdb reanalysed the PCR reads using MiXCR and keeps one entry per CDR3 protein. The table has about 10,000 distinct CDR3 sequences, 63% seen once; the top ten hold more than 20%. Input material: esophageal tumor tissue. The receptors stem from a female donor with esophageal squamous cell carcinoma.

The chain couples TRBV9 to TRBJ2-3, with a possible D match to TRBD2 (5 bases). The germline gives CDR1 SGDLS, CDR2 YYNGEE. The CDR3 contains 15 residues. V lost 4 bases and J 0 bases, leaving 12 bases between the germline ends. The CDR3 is CASSQDFLSTDTQYF. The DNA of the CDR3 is TGTGCCAGCAGCCAGGACTTCCTTAGCACAGATACGCAGTATTTT.

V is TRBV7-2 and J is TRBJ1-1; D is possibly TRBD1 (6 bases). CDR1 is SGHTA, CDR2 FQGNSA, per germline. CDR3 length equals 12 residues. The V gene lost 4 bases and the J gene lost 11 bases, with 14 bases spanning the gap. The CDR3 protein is CASSWGDTPAFF. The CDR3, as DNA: TGTGCCAGCAGCTGGGGGGACACGCCTGCTTTCTTT.

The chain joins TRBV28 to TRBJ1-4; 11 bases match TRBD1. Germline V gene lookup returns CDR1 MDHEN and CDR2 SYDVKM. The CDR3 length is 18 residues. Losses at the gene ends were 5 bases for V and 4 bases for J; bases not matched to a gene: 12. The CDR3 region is CASSTWRDRGALNEKLFF. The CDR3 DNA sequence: TGTGCCAGCAGTACTTGGAGGGACAGGGGGGCCCTTAATGAAAAACTGTTTTTT.

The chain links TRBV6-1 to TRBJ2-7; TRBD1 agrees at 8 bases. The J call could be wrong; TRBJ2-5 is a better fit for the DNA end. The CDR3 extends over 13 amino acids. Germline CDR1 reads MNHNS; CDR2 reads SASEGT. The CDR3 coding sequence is TGTGCCAGCAGTTCCAGGGGGCGAGAGACCCAGTACTTC. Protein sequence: CASSSRGRETQYF.

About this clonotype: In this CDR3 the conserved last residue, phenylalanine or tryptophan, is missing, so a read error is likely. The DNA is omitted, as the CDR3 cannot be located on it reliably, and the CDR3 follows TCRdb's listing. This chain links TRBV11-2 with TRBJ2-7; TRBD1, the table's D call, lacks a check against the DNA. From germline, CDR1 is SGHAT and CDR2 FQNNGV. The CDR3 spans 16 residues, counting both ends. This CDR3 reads CASSLGAQGCPTSSTS.

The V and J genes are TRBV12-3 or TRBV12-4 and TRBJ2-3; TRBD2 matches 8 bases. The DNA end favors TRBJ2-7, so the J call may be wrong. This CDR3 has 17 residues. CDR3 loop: CASTIALAGLQAYEQYF. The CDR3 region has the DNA TGTGCCAGCACAATCGCGCTAGCGGGCCTCCAAGCCTACGAGCAGTACTTC.

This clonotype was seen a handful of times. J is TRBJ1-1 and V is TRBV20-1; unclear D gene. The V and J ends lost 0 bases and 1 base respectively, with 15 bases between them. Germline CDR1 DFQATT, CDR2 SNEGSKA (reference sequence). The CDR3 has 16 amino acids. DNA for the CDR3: TGCAGTGCTAGAGATTTTGTATTTGGAGGGAACACTGAAGCTTTCTTT. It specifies CSARDFVFGGNTEAFF.